This T cell receptor beta chain was profiled in a study of blood T cell repertoires in COVID-19. Across the whole study: The origin of the acute and convalescent COVID-19 samples was the United States, Italy and Spain. Sample material is recorded as cDNA or gDNA derived from T cells, B-cell-depleted T cells, or PBMCs.

V trimming: 3 bases; J trimming: 10 bases; junction bases outside the gene matches: 6. Germline CDR1 is KGHSH and CDR2 is LQKENI. The CDR3 has 15 amino acids. How the authors handled the data: The assay estimated nucleated cells by amplifying reference gene primers. Sequencing used immunoSEQ multiplex PCR; TCRdb keeps in-frame clones, though not all of them. That table is the source of V, J and clone size, and D and trimming were worked out from the DNA. The repertoire holds about 170,000 clones, with approximately 84% as singletons. The TCR was taken from a man aged 70-80 years with active or convalescent COVID-19. The sequenced material came from peripheral blood. The V gene is TRBV18, the J gene TRBJ2-1, with 13 nucleotides matching TRBD2. CDR3 in DNA: TGTGCCAGCTCACCCGGACTAGCGGGAGAGGGGGAGCAGTTCTTC. Its translation is CASSPGLAGEGEQFF.